Below, 16 T cell receptor beta chains from the same sample are listed, as sequenced in a study of tumor T cells in aggressive B-cell lymphoma. Produced via immunoSEQ multiplex PCR; TCRdb's table is partial and in-frame only. The sample includes 2,000 to 2,500 clones, roughly 94% of them seen just once. The sequenced material came from tumor tissue. The receptors shown here come from an adult with diffuse large B cell lymphoma.

This chain connects TRBV4-1 to TRBJ1-1; D call uncertain. Trimming cost V 0 bases and J 1 base, with 12 bases left between them. CDR3 length: 16 residues. Germline CDR1 and CDR2: MGHRA and YSYEKL. This CDR3 reads CASSQEVGLQNTEAFF. The CDR3 DNA follows: TGCGCCAGCAGCCAAGAAGTAGGACTGCAGAACACTGAAGCTTTCTTT.

V gene TRBV13 combines with J gene TRBJ2-5; 8 nucleotides line up with TRBD2. The V gene end was trimmed by 8 bases and the J gene end by 1 base; junction bases not matched to a gene: 12. Germline values: CDR1 PRHDT, CDR2 FYEKMQ (reference sequence). This CDR3 is 16 amino acids long. For the CDR3, the DNA is TGTGCCAGCTCGGGAGGGTCCGGGCCTGTCCAAGAGACCCAGTACTTC. It codes for CASSGGSGPVQETQYF. Looking up the rest from reference TRBV13 and TRBJ2-5 gives the full variable domain: AAGVIQSPRHLIKEKRETATLKCYPIPRHDTVYWYQQGPGQDPQFLISFYEKMQSDKGSIPDRFSAQQFSDYHSELNMSSLELGDSALYFCASSGGSGPVQETQYFGPGTRLLVL.

This chain connects TRBV7-9 to TRBJ1-2; a possible D gene is TRBD1 (5 bases). CDR1 and CDR2 from the germline V gene are SEHNR and FQNEAQ (reference sequence). The CDR3 extends over 13 amino acids. Trimming stripped 7 bases from V and 8 bases from J, with 17 bases between. In nucleotides, the CDR3 is TGTGCCAGCACCTCCTGGGGGGGGAACGGCTACACCTTC. Translating it yields CASTSWGGNGYTF. Variable domain in full (rest from reference TRBV7-9 and TRBJ1-2): DTGVSQNPRHKITKRGQNVTFRCDPISEHNRLYWYRQTLGQGPEFLTYFQNEAQLEKSRLLSDRFSAERPKGSFSTLEIQRTEQGDSAMYLCASTSWGGNGYTFGSGTRLTVV.

This clone was picked up one time. The chain uses TRBV11-1 and TRBJ2-6; D is unclear. CDR1 is SGHAT, CDR2 FQDESV, per germline (reference sequence). Trimming left V 8 bases short and J 0 bases short, with 11 bases between. This CDR3 is built from 15 residues. The CDR3 DNA reads as TGTGCCAGCGCCGTAATGAGCTCTGGGGCCAACGTCCTGACTTTC. The encoded protein is CASAVMSSGANVLTF. Combining the CDR3 with reference TRBV11-1 and TRBJ2-6 gives the whole variable domain EAEVAQSPRYKITEKSQAVAFWCDPISGHATLYWYRQILGQGPELLVQFQDESVVDDSQLPKDRFSAERLKGVDSTLKIQPAELGDSAMYLCASAVMSSGANVLTFGAGSRLTVL.

The V and J genes are TRBV4-1 and TRBJ1-5; TRBD1 matches 10 bases. There are 15 residues in the CDR3. V dropped 4 bases and J dropped 5; count of bases not matched to a gene: 5. CDR1 MGHRA and CDR2 YSYEKL come from the germline V gene. CDR3 nucleotide sequence: TGCGCCAGCAGCCCGGACAGGGGGGTTGATCAGCCCCAGCATTTT. Translation: CASSPDRGVDQPQHF.

The chain is built from TRBV7-6 and TRBJ2-1, with TRBD1 matching over 7 bases. V shed 2 bases and J 6 bases; nucleotides not matched to a gene: 19. This CDR3 is 19 amino acids long. CDR1 is SGHVS and CDR2 is FNYEAQ in the germline V gene. CDR3 in DNA: TGTGCCAGCAGCTTACCGCGGAAAACAGAAGGACAGGCGACCAATGAGCAGTTCTTC. This translates into CASSLPRKTEGQATNEQFF. The full variable domain, in which reference TRBV7-6 and TRBJ2-1 provide the parts outside the CDR3, is GAGVSQSPRYKVTKRGQDVALRCDPISGHVSLYWYRQALGQGPEFLTYFNYEAQQDKSGLPNDRFSAERPEGSISTLTIQRTEQRDSAMYRCASSLPRKTEGQATNEQFFGPGTRLTVL.

The chain links TRBV4-2 to TRBJ2-6, with TRBD2 as a possible D gene (5 bases). Germline CDR1 reads LGHNA; CDR2 reads YNFKEQ. The germline V and J ends were trimmed by 0 bases and 2 bases, with 11 bases remaining between them. This CDR3 is built from 17 residues. The CDR3 is CASSQDGQRAGANVLTF. The CDR3 DNA sequence: TGTGCCAGCAGCCAAGATGGGCAGAGGGCTGGGGCCAACGTCCTGACTTTC.

This chain uses TRBV14 with TRBJ1-4; 7 bases are shared with TRBD1. Germline V gene lookup returns CDR1 SGHDN and CDR2 FVKESK. The trim removed 4 bases at V and 4 bases at J, leaving 12 bases unmatched. The CDR3 totals 17 residues. Written as DNA, the CDR3 is TGTGCCAGCAGCCGGATTACTCAGACAGGGAATAATGAAAAACTGTTTTTT. This translates into CASSRITQTGNNEKLFF.

The rearrangement links TRBV28 to TRBJ1-2; a possible D gene is TRBD1 (5 bases). Germline loops: CDR1 MDHEN, CDR2 SYDVKM. Trimming shortened V by 2 bases and J by 7 bases, and 8 bases separated the two germline ends. CDR3 length: 12 residues. DNA for the CDR3: TGTGCCAGCAGTTTAGAGACAGTTGGCTACACCTTC. It is translated as CASSLETVGYTF.

The V call is TRBV18, the J call TRBJ1-1; D is possibly TRBD1 (6 bases). V lost 6 bases and J lost 3, with 8 bases in between. The CDR3 has 12 amino acids. In germline, CDR1 is KGHSH, CDR2 LQKENI. The CDR3 spells CASSRQDTEAFF. For the CDR3, the DNA is TGTGCCAGCTCTCGACAGGACACTGAAGCTTTCTTT.

This rearrangement joins TRBV5-1 to TRBJ1-4; D is undetermined. The germline V gene encodes CDR1 SGHRS and CDR2 YFSETQ. Trimming took 1 base from V and 4 from J, leaving 5 bases between them. This CDR3 contains 13 residues. CDR3 bases: TGCGCCAGCAGCTTGTTCAGTAATGAAAAACTGTTTTTT. It is translated as CASSLFSNEKLFF.

Remarks on this clone: A junction end diverges from the germline sequence, so it may reflect a read error. The V gene is TRBV7-7, the J gene TRBJ2-1; TRBD2 matches at 14 bases. Germline V gene data show CDR1 as SSHAT and CDR2 as FNYEAQ (reference sequence). The CDR3 has 17 amino acids. CDR3 DNA sequence: TGTGCTAGCAGCTCCGGACTAGCGGGAGGTTCCTACAATGAGCAGTTCTTC. The encoded protein is CASSSGLAGGSYNEQFF.

About this clone: The sample holds other DNA sequences that translate to the same CDR3. CDR3 amino acids: CASSYSFGTEGDTQYF. The CDR3 region has the DNA TGTGCCAGCAGTTACTCGTTCGGGACAGAGGGAGATACGCAGTATTTT. The V gene is TRBV6-5, the J gene TRBJ2-3; 7 nucleotides match TRBD1. Germline V CDR1 and CDR2: MNHEY, SVGAGI. This CDR3 contains 16 residues. Losses at the gene ends were 0 bases for V and 5 bases for J; bases not matched to a gene: 8.

The V call is TRBV4-2, the J call TRBJ2-5; D perhaps matches TRBD2 (6 bases). Per germline, CDR1 LGHNA and CDR2 YNFKEQ. V was cut by 2 bases and J by 3 bases, with 7 bases left in between. CDR3 length: 13 amino acids. The CDR3 region is CASSQTSKETQYF. CDR3 coding DNA: TGTGCCAGCAGCCAAACTAGCAAAGAGACCCAGTACTTC.

The chain combines TRBV7-2 with TRBJ2-1; 9 bases map to TRBD2. CDR3 size: 15 residues. V lost 5 bases and J lost 5; bases outside the gene matches: 7. CDR1 SGHTA and CDR2 FQGNSA come from the germline V gene. This CDR3 reads CASSLRRGGNNEQFF. The CDR3, as DNA: TGTGCCAGCAGCCTTAGGCGGGGGGGCAACAATGAGCAGTTCTTC.

This chain links TRBV5-1 with TRBJ1-3, with TRBD1 matching 9 bases. This CDR3 is 15 amino acids long. Germline lookup yields CDR1 SGHRS and CDR2 YFSETQ. Germline trimming cut 3 bases from V and 3 bases from J; bases unmatched to any gene: 4. Here the CDR3 reads CASSSTGGDGNTIYF. CDR3 sequence (DNA): TGCGCCAGCAGCTCTACAGGGGGCGATGGAAACACCATATATTTT.